Following are 20 T cell receptor beta chains from one sample sequenced in a study of CD4+ T cells in melanoma. Assay: immunoSEQ multiplex PCR; the TCRdb copy retains only in-frame clones and omits some. The sample consists of 15,000 to 20,000 clones, 65% to 85% of them appearing once. The sequenced sample consisted of cells from a culture (not recorded whether cultured in vitro). The receptors shown here come from a human donor with melanoma.

The rearrangement joins TRBV7-3 to TRBJ2-6; D call uncertain. The CDR3 extends over 16 amino acids. With 5 bases removed from V and 2 bases from J, the gap between germline ends came to 13 bases. Germline V gene sequence: CDR1 SGHTA, CDR2 FQGTGA. CDR3 residues: CASSPSKVAGANVLTF. The CDR3 DNA sequence: TGTGCCAGCAGCCCCTCAAAGGTGGCTGGGGCCAACGTCCTGACTTTC.

Only one count was recorded for this clone. The genes are TRBV30 and TRBJ1-6; D perhaps matches TRBD1 (6 bases). Germline lookup yields CDR1 GTSNPN and CDR2 SVGIG (reference sequence). The CDR3 contains 13 residues. Trimming left V 2 bases short and J 9 bases short, with 11 bases between. The CDR3 region is CAWSLQGGSPLHF. The CDR3 bases are TGTGCCTGGAGTTTACAGGGAGGTTCACCCCTCCACTTT.

This clone turned up a few times. The V call is TRBV5-1, the J call TRBJ1-3; no definite D call. CDR1 and CDR2 (germline): SGHRS, YFSETQ. This CDR3 spans 15 amino acids. The germline V and J ends were trimmed by 3 bases and 0 bases, with 10 bases remaining between them. The CDR3 bases are TGCGCCAGCAGCTCCGACCCCTTCTCTGGAAACACCATATATTTT. This translates into CASSSDPFSGNTIYF.

The V and J genes are TRBV30 and TRBJ2-7, with no clear D. Germline V lookup: CDR1 GTSNPN, CDR2 SVGIG (reference sequence). The CDR3 is made up of 12 amino acids. Trimming removed 1 base from V and 1 base from J, with 5 bases in between. This CDR3 is CAWSGVSYEQYF. The CDR3, as DNA: TGTGCCTGGAGTGGGGTTTCCTACGAGCAGTACTTC.

This sequence joins TRBV10-3 and TRBJ2-5; TRBD2 agrees at 10 bases. This CDR3 region has 16 residues. V lost 6 bases and J lost 2; bases outside the gene matches: 9. The germline CDR1 and CDR2 sequences are ENHRY and SYGVKD. CDR3 DNA sequence: TGTGCCATCAGCCACAAGAGCGGGGGGGCACAAGAGACCCAGTACTTC. This codes for CAISHKSGGAQETQYF.

The V and J genes are TRBV2 and TRBJ1-2, with 7 bases lining up with TRBD1. Germline V gives CDR1 SNHLY, CDR2 FYNNEI. Trimming removed 7 bases from V and 0 bases from J; junction bases left unmatched: 2. The CDR3 contains 13 residues. CDR3 in amino acids: CASIGTANYGYTF. The CDR3 nucleotides are TGTGCCAGCATCGGGACAGCTAACTATGGCTACACCTTC.

The J gene is TRBJ2-3, the V gene TRBV30; D is unclear. Looked up from germline, CDR1 is GTSNPN and CDR2 is SVGIG (reference sequence). This CDR3 region has 13 residues. V dropped 4 bases and J dropped 0 bases, with 8 bases sitting between them. The chain's CDR3 is CAWTLDSTDTQYF. CDR3 in DNA: TGTGCCTGGACACTCGACAGCACAGATACGCAGTATTTT.

This clone appeared a single time. The CDR3: CASSFSADNSPLHF. The CDR3 DNA reads TGCGCCAGCAGCTTTTCGGCAGATAATTCACCCCTCCACTTT. The chain is built from TRBV5-1 and TRBJ1-6; D not resolved. Germline V lookup: CDR1 SGHRS, CDR2 YFSETQ. The CDR3 is 14 amino acids. The V and J ends lost 2 bases and 5 bases respectively, with 8 bases between them. Combining the CDR3 with reference TRBV5-1 and TRBJ1-6 gives the whole variable domain KAGVTQTPRYLIKTRGQQVTLSCSPISGHRSVSWYQQTPGQGLQFLFEYFSETQRNKGNFPGRFSGRQFSNSRSEMNVSTLELGDSALYLCASSFSADNSPLHFGNGTRLTVT.

V gene TRBV12-5 combines with J gene TRBJ2-7, with D unclear. The CDR3 covers 15 residues. V lost 8 bases and J lost 4, with 21 bases in between. Germline CDR1 reads LGHNT; CDR2 reads FRNRAP. In DNA, the CDR3 is TGTGCTAGTAAAGGATTTAACAAGGAAAAGTACGAGCAGTACTTC. Its translation is CASKGFNKEKYEQYF. The full variable domain, its missing parts supplied by reference TRBV12-5 and TRBJ2-7, is DARVTQTPRHKVTEMGQEVTMRCQPILGHNTVFWYRQTMMQGLELLAYFRNRAPLDDSGMPKDRFSAEMPDATLATLKIQPSEPRDSAVYFCASKGFNKEKYEQYFGPGTRLTVT.

The chain carries TRBV5-6 and TRBJ1-2; D not resolved. CDR3 length: 14 amino acids. V was pared by 0 bases and J by 4 bases, with 10 bases between. Germline V gene lookup returns CDR1 SGHDT and CDR2 YYEEEE. The DNA for the CDR3 is TGTGCCAGCAGCTTGGCGGTGGCGAGCTATGGCTACACCTTC. Translating it yields CASSLAVASYGYTF. Filled out from reference TRBV5-6 and TRBJ1-2, the complete variable domain reads DAGVTQSPTHLIKTRGQQVTLRCSPKSGHDTVSWYQQALGQGPQFIFQYYEEEERQRGNFPDRFSGHQFPNYSSELNVNALLLGDSALYLCASSLAVASYGYTFGSGTRLTVV.

This chain uses TRBV5-1 with TRBJ2-5, with 7 bases matching TRBD1. Trimming cost V 2 bases and J 6 bases; bases outside gene matches: 7. Germline CDR1 is SGHRS and CDR2 is YFSETQ. The CDR3 is 14 amino acids. The CDR3 DNA reads TGCGCCAGCAGCTTAATAACAGGGGAACAGACCCAGTACTTC. Its translation is CASSLITGEQTQYF.

The rearrangement uses TRBV6-1 and TRBJ1-1; no firm D call. This CDR3 spans 14 amino acids. The germline V gene has CDR1 MNHNS and CDR2 SASEGT. V shed 1 base and J shed 3 bases, with 9 bases lying between them. For the CDR3, the DNA is TGTGCCAGCAGTGAAGAGTTCCCGGACACTGAAGCTTTCTTT. Amino acids: CASSEEFPDTEAFF.

In DNA form, the CDR3 reads TGCGCCAGCAGTCGAGTAAACACTGAAGCTTTCTTT. Protein product: CASSRVNTEAFF. J is TRBJ1-1 and V is TRBV10-2, with D unclear. CDR1 and CDR2 (germline): WSHSY, SAAADI. The CDR3 is made up of 12 amino acids. V shed 5 bases and J shed 2 bases, with 6 bases lying between them.

The chain employs TRBV10-3 and TRBJ2-3; possibly TRBD2 for D (6 bases). The CDR3 length is 15 residues. The V end was cut by 4 bases, the J end by 3 bases, with 14 bases between. Germline loops: CDR1 ENHRY, CDR2 SYGVKD. The CDR3 DNA reads TGTGCCATCAGTGGTGGCAGGGAGGCAACAGATACGCAGTATTTT. It is translated as CAISGGREATDTQYF.

V is TRBV29-1 and J is TRBJ1-1; D possibly corresponds to TRBD1 (5 bases). V was cut by 6 bases and J by 3 bases, with 14 bases left in between. Germline-derived CDR1 and CDR2 are SQVTM and ANQGSEA. The CDR3 consists of 13 residues. The CDR3: CSVGKGVYTEAFF. The CDR3 DNA follows: TGCAGCGTCGGAAAAGGGGTTTACACTGAAGCTTTCTTT.

The chain employs TRBV7-6 and TRBJ1-1; 9 positions match TRBD1. The trim removed 2 bases at V and 1 base at J, leaving 14 bases unmatched. The CDR3 contains 19 residues. The germline CDR1 and CDR2 sequences are SGHVS and FNYEAQ. This chain's CDR3 is CASSLRPGQGVGANTEAFF. DNA for the CDR3: TGTGCCAGCAGCTTAAGGCCGGGACAGGGCGTCGGGGCGAACACTGAAGCTTTCTTT. Full variable domain (missing parts from reference TRBV7-6 and TRBJ1-1): GAGVSQSPRYKVTKRGQDVALRCDPISGHVSLYWYRQALGQGPEFLTYFNYEAQQDKSGLPNDRFSAERPEGSISTLTIQRTEQRDSAMYRCASSLRPGQGVGANTEAFFGQGTRLTVV.

This chain connects TRBV5-1 to TRBJ1-1, with TRBD1 matching 9 bases. There are 18 residues in the CDR3. Germline V gives CDR1 SGHRS, CDR2 YFSETQ. V dropped 3 bases and J dropped 0; count of bases not matched to a gene: 12. For the CDR3, the DNA is TGCGCCAGCAGCTCAGGAATCCGGGACAGGGACATGAACACTGAAGCTTTCTTT. This gives the protein CASSSGIRDRDMNTEAFF.

The genes are TRBV7-9 and TRBJ2-3, with 16 nucleotides matching TRBD2. Germline CDR1 SEHNR, CDR2 FQNEAQ (reference sequence). Trimming at V came to 4 bases and at J to 8 bases, leaving 12 bases not matched to a gene. This CDR3 is built from 18 residues. The CDR3, as DNA: TGTGCCAGCAGCTCAAACCTCGGGACTAGCGGGGGGGGAGGTACGCAGTATTTT. It yields the protein CASSSNLGTSGGGGTQYF.

The chain has TRBV7-9 and TRBJ2-3; TRBD1 aligns across 8 bases. The CDR3 is 15 amino acids. Germline CDR1 SEHNR, CDR2 FQNEAQ (reference sequence). V lost 5 bases and J lost 0; bases outside the gene matches: 4. CDR3 sequence: CASSGTGASTDTQYF. The CDR3 bases are TGTGCCAGCAGCGGGACAGGAGCTAGCACAGATACGCAGTATTTT.

The rearrangement links TRBV27 to TRBJ2-7; 9 bases fit TRBD1. This CDR3 is 15 amino acids long. CDR1 and CDR2 from the germline V gene are MNHEY and SMNVEV (reference sequence). The junction had 7 bases not matched to a gene; V was cut back by 3 bases and J by 4 bases. CDR3 region: CASSFLGQGTYEQYF. The CDR3 nucleotides read TGTGCCAGCAGTTTTCTGGGACAGGGTACATACGAGCAGTACTTC.